These 6 T cell receptor beta chains were sequenced from one sample in a study of graft-versus-host responses after intestinal transplantation (dated by TCRdb to the early 2020s). The protocol used for the library was the immunoSEQ multiplex PCR assay. In its TCRdb copy, this immuneACCESS table keeps in-frame sequences only and misses some clones. Where compared with another copy, unresolved V genes explain less than half of these, and the others have no known cause. The table for this sample lists about 130,000 clones; about 93% of them were counted only once. Of the sample, roughly 0.19% is held by the ten largest clones. This specimen's time point label, interpreted: cells obtained before transplantation from donor or recipient. These receptors' targets are unknown. This sample comprised unstimulated CD4+ T cells sorted from spleen or lymph node cells, obtained before intestinal transplant. These receptors were taken from a human donor who received an intestinal transplant.

This clone occurred once. The chain couples TRBV28 to TRBJ1-1, with TRBD1 matching 9 bases. J gave up 4 bases and V 6 bases, and 3 bases lay outside the gene matches. The CDR3 consists of 13 residues. Germline V CDR1 and CDR2: MDHEN, SYDVKM. CDR3 sequence reads: CASSVTGGTEAFF. In DNA form, the CDR3 reads TGTGCCAGCAGCGTGACAGGGGGCACTGAAGCTTTCTTT. Full variable domain (remainder filled in from reference TRBV28 and TRBJ1-1): DVKVTQSSRYLVKRTGEKVFLECVQDMDHENMFWYRQDPGLGLRLIYFSYDVKMKEKGDIPEGYSVSREKKERFSLILESASTNQTSMYLCASSVTGGTEAFFGQGTRLTVV.

V is TRBV2 and J is TRBJ1-5; D remains unclear. The CDR3 covers 14 residues. V was trimmed by 6 bases and J by 3 bases, leaving 12 bases between them. CDR1 SNHLY and CDR2 FYNNEI come from the germline V gene. CDR3 protein: CASSTEQFNQPQHF. As DNA, the CDR3 is TGTGCCAGCAGCACGGAACAGTTCAATCAGCCCCAGCATTTT.

The chain couples TRBV28 to TRBJ2-4; 10 nucleotides match TRBD2. Germline lookup yields CDR1 MDHEN and CDR2 SYDVKM. After removal of 5 bases from V and 6 bases from J, the junction contained 10 bases not matched to a gene. The CDR3 totals 16 residues. The CDR3 is CASSPQSGRARNIQYF. In DNA form, the CDR3 reads TGTGCCAGCAGTCCCCAGAGCGGGAGGGCAAGAAACATTCAGTACTTC.

CDR3 nucleotide sequence: TGCGCCAGCAGCCAAGTGTCCGGACAGGGTAGATACGAGCAGTACTTC. This translates into CASSQVSGQGRYEQYF. The chain uses TRBV4-1 and TRBJ2-7; 8 bases agree with TRBD1. CDR1 and CDR2 (germline): MGHRA, YSYEKL. CDR3 length: 16 residues. V dropped 1 base and J dropped 4; count of bases not matched to a gene: 9.

CDR3 DNA sequence: TGTGCCAGCAGGCCCCTAGGTAGGATGAATTCACCCCTCCACTTT. This sequence encodes CASRPLGRMNSPLHF. This chain connects TRBV28 to TRBJ1-6; D ambiguous. CDR3 length equals 15 residues. Germline values: CDR1 MDHEN, CDR2 SYDVKM. Between the trimmed V and J ends, which lost 6 bases and 7 bases, there was a span of 16 bases. The full variable domain, in which reference TRBV28 and TRBJ1-6 provide the parts outside the CDR3, is DVKVTQSSRYLVKRTGEKVFLECVQDMDHENMFWYRQDPGLGLRLIYFSYDVKMKEKGDIPEGYSVSREKKERFSLILESASTNQTSMYLCASRPLGRMNSPLHFGNGTRLTVT.

The chain has TRBV29-1 and TRBJ1-1; D not resolved. The V end was cut by 2 bases, the J end by 7 bases, with 14 bases between. The CDR3 length is 13 residues. The germline V gene encodes CDR1 SQVTM and CDR2 ANQGSEA. The CDR3 nucleotides are TGCAGCGTTGAATTAGAGGACGGCATTGAAGCTTTCTTT. Translation gives CSVELEDGIEAFF.